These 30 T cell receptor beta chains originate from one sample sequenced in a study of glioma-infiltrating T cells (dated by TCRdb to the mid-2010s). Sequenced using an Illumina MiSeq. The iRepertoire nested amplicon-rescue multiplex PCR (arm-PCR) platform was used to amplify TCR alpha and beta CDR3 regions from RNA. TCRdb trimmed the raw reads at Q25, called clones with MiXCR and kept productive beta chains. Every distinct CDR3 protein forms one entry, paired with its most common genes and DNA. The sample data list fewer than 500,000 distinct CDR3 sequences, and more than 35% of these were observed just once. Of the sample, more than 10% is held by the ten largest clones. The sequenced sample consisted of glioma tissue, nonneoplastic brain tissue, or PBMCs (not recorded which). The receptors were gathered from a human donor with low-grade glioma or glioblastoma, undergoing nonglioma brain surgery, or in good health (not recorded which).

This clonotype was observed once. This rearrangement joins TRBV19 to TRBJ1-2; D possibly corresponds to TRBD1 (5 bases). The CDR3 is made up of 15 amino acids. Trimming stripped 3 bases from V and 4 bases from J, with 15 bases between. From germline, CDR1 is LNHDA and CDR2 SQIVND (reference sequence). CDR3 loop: CASSIGRDPFYGYTF. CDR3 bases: TGTGCCAGTAGTATCGGGAGGGACCCTTTCTATGGCTACACCTTC.

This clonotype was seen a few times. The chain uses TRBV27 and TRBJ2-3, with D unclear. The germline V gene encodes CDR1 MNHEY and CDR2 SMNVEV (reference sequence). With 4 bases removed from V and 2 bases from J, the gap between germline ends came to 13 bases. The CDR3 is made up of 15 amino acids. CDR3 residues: CASSSSLGYTDTQYF. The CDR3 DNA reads TGTGCCAGCAGTTCCTCCCTAGGGTACACAGATACGCAGTATTTT.

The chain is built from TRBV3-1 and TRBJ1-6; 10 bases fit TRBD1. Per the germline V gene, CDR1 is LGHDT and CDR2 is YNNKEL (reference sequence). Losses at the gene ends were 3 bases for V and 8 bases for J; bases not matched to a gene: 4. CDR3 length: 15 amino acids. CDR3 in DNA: TGTGCCAGCAGCCAGGGGACAGGGGCGGATTCACCCCTCCACTTT. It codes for CASSQGTGADSPLHF.

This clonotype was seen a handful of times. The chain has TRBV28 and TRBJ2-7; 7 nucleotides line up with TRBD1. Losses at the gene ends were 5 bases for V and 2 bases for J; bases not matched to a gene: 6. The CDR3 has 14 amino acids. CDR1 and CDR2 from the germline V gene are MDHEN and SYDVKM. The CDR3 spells CASSKDRSTYEQYF. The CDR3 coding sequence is TGTGCCAGCAGTAAGGACAGGTCCACCTACGAGCAGTACTTC.

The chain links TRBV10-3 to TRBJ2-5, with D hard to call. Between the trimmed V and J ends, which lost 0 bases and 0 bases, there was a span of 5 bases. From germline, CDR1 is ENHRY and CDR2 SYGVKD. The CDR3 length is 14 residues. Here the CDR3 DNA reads TGTGCCATCAGTGAGTCGGAGTACCAAGAGACCCAGTACTTC. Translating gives CAISESEYQETQYF.

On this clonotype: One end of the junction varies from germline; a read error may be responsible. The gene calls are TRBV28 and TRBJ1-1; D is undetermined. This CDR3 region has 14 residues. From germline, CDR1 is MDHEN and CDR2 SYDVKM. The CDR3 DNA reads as TGTGCCAGTATTCTGTCCGGCGTGAACACTGGAGCTTTCTTT. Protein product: CASILSGVNTGAFF.

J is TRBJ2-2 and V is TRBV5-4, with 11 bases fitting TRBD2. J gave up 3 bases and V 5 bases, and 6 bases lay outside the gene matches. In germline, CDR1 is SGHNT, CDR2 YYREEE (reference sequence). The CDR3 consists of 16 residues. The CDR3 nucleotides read TGTGCCAGCAGTTTTGGGACTAGCGGCCACACCGGGGAGCTGTTTTTT. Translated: CASSFGTSGHTGELFF.

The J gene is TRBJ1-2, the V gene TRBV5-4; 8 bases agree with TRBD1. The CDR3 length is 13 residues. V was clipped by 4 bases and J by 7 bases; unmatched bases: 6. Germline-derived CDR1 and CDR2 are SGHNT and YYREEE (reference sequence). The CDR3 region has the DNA TGTGCCAGCAGCCCGACAGGGGCCCTTGGCTACACCTTC. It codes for CASSPTGALGYTF.

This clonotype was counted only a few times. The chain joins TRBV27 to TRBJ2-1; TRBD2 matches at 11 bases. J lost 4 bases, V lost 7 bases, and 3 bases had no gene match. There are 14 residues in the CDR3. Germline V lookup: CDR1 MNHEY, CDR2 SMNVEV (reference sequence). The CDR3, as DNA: TGTGCCAGCAACCTAGCGGGAGGTTACAATGAGCAGTTCTTC. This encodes CASNLAGGYNEQFF.

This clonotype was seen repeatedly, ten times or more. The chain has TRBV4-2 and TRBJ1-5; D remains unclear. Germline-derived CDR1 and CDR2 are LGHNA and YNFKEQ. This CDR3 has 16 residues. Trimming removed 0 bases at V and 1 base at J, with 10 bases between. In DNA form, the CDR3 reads TGTGCCAGCAGCCAAGATCTGGGGAGGAGCAATCAGCCCCAGCATTTT. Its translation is CASSQDLGRSNQPQHF.

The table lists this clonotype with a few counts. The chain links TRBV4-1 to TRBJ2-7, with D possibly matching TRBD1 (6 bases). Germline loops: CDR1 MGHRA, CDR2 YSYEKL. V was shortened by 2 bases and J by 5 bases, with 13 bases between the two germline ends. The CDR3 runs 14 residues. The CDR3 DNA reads TGCGCCAGCAGCCAACCTGCAGGGGACCACGAGCAGTACTTC. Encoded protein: CASSQPAGDHEQYF.

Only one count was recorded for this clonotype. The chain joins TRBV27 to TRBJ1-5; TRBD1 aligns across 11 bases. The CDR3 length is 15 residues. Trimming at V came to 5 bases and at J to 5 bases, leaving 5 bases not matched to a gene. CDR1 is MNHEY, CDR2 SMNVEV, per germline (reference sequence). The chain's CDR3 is CASSEGQGVHQPQHF. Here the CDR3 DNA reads TGTGCCAGCAGTGAGGGACAGGGGGTCCATCAGCCCCAGCATTTT.

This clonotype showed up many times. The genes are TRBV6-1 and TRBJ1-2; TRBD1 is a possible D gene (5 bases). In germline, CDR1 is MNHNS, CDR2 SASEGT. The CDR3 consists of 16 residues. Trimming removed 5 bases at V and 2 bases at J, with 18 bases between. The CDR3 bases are TGTGCCAGCAGTCCCCATCAGGTGGGGGAGAACTATGGCTACACCTTC. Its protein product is CASSPHQVGENYGYTF.

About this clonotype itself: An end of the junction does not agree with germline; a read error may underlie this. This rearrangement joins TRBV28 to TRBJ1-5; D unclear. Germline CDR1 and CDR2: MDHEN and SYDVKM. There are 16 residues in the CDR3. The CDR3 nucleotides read TGTGCCAGCAGCATAGTTCAGGTCCACTGGGCTCAGCCCCAGAATTTT. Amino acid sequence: CASSIVQVHWAQPQNF.

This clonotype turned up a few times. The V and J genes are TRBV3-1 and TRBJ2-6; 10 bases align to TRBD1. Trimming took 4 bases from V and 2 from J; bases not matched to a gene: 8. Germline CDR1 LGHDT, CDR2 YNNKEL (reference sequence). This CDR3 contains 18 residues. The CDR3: CASSLFRGTGAGANVLTF. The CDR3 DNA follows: TGTGCCAGCAGCCTCTTCCGCGGGACAGGGGCTGGGGCCAACGTCCTGACTTTC.

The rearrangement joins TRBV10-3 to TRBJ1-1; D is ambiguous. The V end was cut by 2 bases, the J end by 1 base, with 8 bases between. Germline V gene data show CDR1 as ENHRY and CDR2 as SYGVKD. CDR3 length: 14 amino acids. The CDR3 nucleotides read TGTGCCATCAGTGAGGTTGCCGGGAACACTGAAGCTTTCTTT. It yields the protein CAISEVAGNTEAFF.

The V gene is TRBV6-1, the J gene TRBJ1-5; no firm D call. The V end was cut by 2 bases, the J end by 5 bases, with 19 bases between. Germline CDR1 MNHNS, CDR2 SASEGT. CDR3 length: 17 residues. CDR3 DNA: TGTGCCAGCAGTGAACGCCCCTCCGTGATCTTCCATCAGCCCCAGCATTTT. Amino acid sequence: CASSERPSVIFHQPQHF.

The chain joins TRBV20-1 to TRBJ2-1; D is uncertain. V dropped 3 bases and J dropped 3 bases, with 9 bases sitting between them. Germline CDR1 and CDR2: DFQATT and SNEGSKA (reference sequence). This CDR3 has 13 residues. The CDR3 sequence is CSARVANYNEQFF. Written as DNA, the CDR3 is TGCAGTGCTAGGGTTGCGAACTACAATGAGCAGTTCTTC.

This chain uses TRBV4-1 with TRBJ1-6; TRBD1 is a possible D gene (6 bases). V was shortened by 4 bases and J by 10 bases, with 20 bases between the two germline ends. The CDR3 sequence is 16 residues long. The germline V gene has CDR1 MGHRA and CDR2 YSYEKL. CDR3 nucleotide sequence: TGCGCCAGCAGCCCAGTCCGGGGGGCGCTAGGCTCACCCCTCCACTTT. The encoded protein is CASSPVRGALGSPLHF.

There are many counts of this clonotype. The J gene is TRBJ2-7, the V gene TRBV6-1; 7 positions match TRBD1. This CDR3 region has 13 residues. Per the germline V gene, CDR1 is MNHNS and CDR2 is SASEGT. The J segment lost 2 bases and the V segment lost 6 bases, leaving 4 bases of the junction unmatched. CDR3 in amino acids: CASRTGAPYEQYF. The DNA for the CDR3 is TGTGCCAGCAGAACAGGGGCCCCCTACGAGCAGTACTTC.

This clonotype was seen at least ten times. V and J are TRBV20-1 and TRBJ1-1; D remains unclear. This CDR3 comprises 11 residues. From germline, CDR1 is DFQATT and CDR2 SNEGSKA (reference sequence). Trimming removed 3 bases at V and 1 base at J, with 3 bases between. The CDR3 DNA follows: TGCAGTGCTAGTCCGAACACTGAAGCTTTCTTT. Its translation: CSASPNTEAFF.

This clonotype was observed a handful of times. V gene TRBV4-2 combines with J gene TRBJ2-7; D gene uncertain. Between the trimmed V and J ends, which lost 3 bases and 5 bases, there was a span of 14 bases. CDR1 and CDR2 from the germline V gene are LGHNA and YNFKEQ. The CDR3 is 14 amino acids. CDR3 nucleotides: TGTGCCAGCAGCCATCCCCTACTCCTGAACGAGCAGTACTTC. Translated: CASSHPLLLNEQYF.

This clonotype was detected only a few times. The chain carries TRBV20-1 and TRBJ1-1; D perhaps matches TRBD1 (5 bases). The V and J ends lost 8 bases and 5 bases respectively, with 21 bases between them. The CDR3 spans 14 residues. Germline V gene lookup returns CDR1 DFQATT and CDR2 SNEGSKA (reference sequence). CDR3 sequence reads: CSLITLTGRTEAFF. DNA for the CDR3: TGCAGTTTAATCACCCTTACAGGTCGGACTGAAGCTTTCTTT.

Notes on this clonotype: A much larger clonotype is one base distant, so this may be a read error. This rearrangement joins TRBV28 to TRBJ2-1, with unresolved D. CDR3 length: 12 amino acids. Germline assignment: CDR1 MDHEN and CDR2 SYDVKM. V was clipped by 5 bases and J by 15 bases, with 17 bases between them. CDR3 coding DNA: TGTGCCAGCAGTACACCCTCGCCCCCGTCGTTCTTC. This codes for CASSTPSPPSFF.

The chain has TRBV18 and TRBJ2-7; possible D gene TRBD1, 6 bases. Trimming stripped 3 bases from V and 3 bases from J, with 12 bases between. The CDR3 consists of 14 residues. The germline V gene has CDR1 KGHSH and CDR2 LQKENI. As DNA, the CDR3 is TGTGCCAGCTCACCCAGTGGGACAAGCTACGAGCAGTACTTC. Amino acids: CASSPSGTSYEQYF.

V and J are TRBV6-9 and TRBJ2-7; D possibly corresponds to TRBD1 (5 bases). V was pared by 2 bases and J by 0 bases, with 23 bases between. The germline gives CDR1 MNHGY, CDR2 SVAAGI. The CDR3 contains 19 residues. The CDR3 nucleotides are TGTGCCAGCAGTTATCGCATGCCCCCACCGACAGTCCTCTCCTACGAGCAGTACTTC. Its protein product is CASSYRMPPPTVLSYEQYF.

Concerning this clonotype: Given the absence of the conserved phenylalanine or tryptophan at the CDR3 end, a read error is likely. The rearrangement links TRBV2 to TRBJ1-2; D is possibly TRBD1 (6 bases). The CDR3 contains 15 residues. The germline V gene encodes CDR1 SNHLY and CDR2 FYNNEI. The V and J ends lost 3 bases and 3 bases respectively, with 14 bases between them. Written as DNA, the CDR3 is TGTGCCAGCAGTGACTCGACAGGCCCAGACTATGGCTACACCATC. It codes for CASSDSTGPDYGYTI.

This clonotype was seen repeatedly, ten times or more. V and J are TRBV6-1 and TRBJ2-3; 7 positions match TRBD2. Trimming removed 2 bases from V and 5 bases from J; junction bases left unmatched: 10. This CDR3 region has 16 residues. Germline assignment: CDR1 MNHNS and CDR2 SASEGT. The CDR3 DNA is TGTGCCAGCAGTGAATCTGGCGGGAGCGCCAGAGATACGCAGTATTTT. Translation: CASSESGGSARDTQYF.

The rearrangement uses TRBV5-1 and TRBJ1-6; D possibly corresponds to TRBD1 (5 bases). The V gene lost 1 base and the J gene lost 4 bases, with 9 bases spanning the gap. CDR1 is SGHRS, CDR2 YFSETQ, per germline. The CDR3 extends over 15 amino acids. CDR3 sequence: CASSLLGTYNSPLHF. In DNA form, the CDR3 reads TGCGCCAGCAGCTTGCTAGGGACTTATAATTCACCCCTCCACTTT.

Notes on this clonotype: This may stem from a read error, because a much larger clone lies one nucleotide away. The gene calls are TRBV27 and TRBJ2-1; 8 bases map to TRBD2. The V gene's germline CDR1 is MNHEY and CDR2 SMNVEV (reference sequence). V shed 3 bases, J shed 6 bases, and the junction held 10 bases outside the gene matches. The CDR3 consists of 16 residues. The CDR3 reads CASSFLLADTTNEQFF. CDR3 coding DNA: TGTGCCAGCAGTTTCTTACTAGCGGACACCACCAATGAGCAGTTCTTC.